The 22 T cell receptor beta chains given below trace back to one sample, sequenced in a study of early T cells in non-severe SARS-CoV-2 infection (TCRdb year 2021). Libraries were built with 5' RACE. These reads were obtained on a NextSeq 500. Using fastp at Q25 and MiXCR, TCRdb reprocessed the public reads and kept productive beta chains. Here each entry gathers all rows of one CDR3 protein and keeps the most common genes and DNA. This sample gives around 44,000 distinct CDR3 sequences in total; around 10% of them show up just once. Roughly 8.3% of the sample comes from the top ten. Sequences were obtained from whole blood. The source is an adult who was a healthcare worker with PCR-confirmed SARS-CoV-2 infection or an uninfected control (not recorded which).

This clonotype has a handful of counts. The V and J genes are TRBV7-9 and TRBJ2-3; D may be TRBD2 (5 bases). Germline assignment: CDR1 SEHNR and CDR2 FQNEAQ (reference sequence). This CDR3 comprises 14 residues. Trimming cost V 5 bases and J 2 bases, with 11 bases left between them. This CDR3 is CASSPGIYTDTQYF. The CDR3 nucleotides are TGTGCCAGCAGCCCCGGGATATACACAGATACGCAGTATTTT.

This clonotype has only a few counts. The chain couples TRBV7-9 to TRBJ1-1, with D unclear. The CDR3 length is 12 residues. CDR1 is SEHNR and CDR2 is FQNEAQ in the germline V gene (reference sequence). V lost 1 base, J lost 7 bases, and 7 bases lay in between. The CDR3 is CASSLGAREAFF. The CDR3 DNA follows: TGTGCCAGCAGCTTAGGCGCGCGTGAAGCTTTCTTT.

This clonotype was counted many times. The gene calls are TRBV29-1 and TRBJ1-6, with 11 bases that match TRBD1. CDR3 size: 14 residues. Unmatched junction bases numbered 5, after V lost 6 bases and J lost 7 bases. Germline-derived CDR1 and CDR2 are SQVTM and ANQGSEA. The CDR3 protein is CSVGTGGSNSPLHF. In DNA, the CDR3 is TGCAGCGTGGGGACAGGGGGTTCGAATTCACCCCTCCACTTT.

In this sample, this clonotype turned up many times. The chain joins TRBV28 to TRBJ1-5; the D gene is possibly TRBD1 (5 bases). CDR3 length: 14 amino acids. CDR1 and CDR2 from the germline V gene are MDHEN and SYDVKM. Trimming cost V 1 base and J 7 bases, with 11 bases left between them. CDR3 region: CASSLSGKGQPQHF. The CDR3 coding sequence is TGTGCCAGCAGTTTATCAGGGAAGGGACAGCCCCAGCATTTT.

The V call is TRBV7-8, the J call TRBJ2-2, with D hard to call. Germline lookup yields CDR1 SGHVS and CDR2 FQNEAQ. The CDR3 totals 16 residues. Trimming removed 2 bases at V and 1 base at J, with 11 bases between. In DNA form, the CDR3 reads TGTGCCAGCAGCTTACAATCCAGGCAGAACACCGGGGAGCTGTTTTTT. Amino acid sequence: CASSLQSRQNTGELFF.

There are many counts of this clonotype. The J gene is TRBJ2-3, the V gene TRBV20-1; 7 positions match TRBD2. The germline gives CDR1 DFQATT, CDR2 SNEGSKA (reference sequence). There are 14 residues in the CDR3. V lost 5 bases to trimming and J lost 0 bases; unmatched junction nucleotides: 5. CDR3 sequence reads: CSAAGVLSTDTQYF. CDR3 DNA sequence: TGCAGTGCTGCGGGAGTCCTTAGCACAGATACGCAGTATTTT.

The rearrangement joins TRBV12-3 or TRBV12-4 to TRBJ1-3; TRBD1 matches 8 bases. The CDR3 length is 16 residues. Trimming cost V 5 bases and J 0 bases; bases outside gene matches: 6. The CDR3 here is CASSPSGQVSGNTIYF. CDR3 bases: TGTGCCAGCAGTCCATCGGGACAGGTCTCTGGAAACACCATATATTTT.

This clonotype came up a few times. The chain has TRBV7-3 and TRBJ2-2; D remains unclear. The CDR3 runs to 14 residues. CDR1 and CDR2 from the germline V gene are SGHTA and FQGTGA. Trimming stripped 4 bases from V and 4 bases from J, with 10 bases between. CDR3 sequence: CASSYQLGTGELFF. In DNA, the CDR3 is TGTGCCAGCAGCTACCAGTTGGGCACCGGGGAGCTGTTTTTT.

Comments on this clonotype: Germline is not matched at one junction end, which may reflect a read error. This chain links TRBV28 with TRBJ2-3; no definite D call. The CDR3 runs 12 residues. The germline gives CDR1 MDHEN, CDR2 SYDVKM. Written as DNA, the CDR3 is TGTGCCAGCACTTTAAGCACAGATACGCAGTATTTT. Its protein product is CASTLSTDTQYF.

This clonotype was recorded a few times. The rearrangement uses TRBV29-1 and TRBJ2-7; possible D gene TRBD1, 6 bases. Trimming removed 1 base from V and 4 bases from J, with 14 bases in between. There are 14 residues in the CDR3. From germline, CDR1 is SQVTM and CDR2 ANQGSEA. For the CDR3, the DNA is TGCAGCGTTGAAGGAGGCAGGGGCACGTACGAGCAGTACTTC. Its translation: CSVEGGRGTYEQYF.

The sample holds many counts of this clonotype. The chain has TRBV29-1 and TRBJ2-7; D uncertain. The CDR3 covers 14 residues. Germline assignment: CDR1 SQVTM and CDR2 ANQGSEA. Trimming shortened V by 7 bases and J by 0 bases, and 16 bases separated the two germline ends. The DNA for the CDR3 is TGCAGCGCCCTGGGAACCATGAGCTCCTACGAGCAGTACTTC. It codes for CSALGTMSSYEQYF.

This chain links TRBV29-1 with TRBJ2-1; D could derive from TRBD1 or TRBD2 (5 bases each). CDR1 is SQVTM, CDR2 ANQGSEA, per germline. CDR3 length equals 16 residues. The V and J ends lost 4 bases and 7 bases respectively, with 23 bases between them. CDR3 loop: CSVGHYGGAWGNEQFF. The DNA for the CDR3 is TGCAGCGTTGGCCACTACGGAGGAGCCTGGGGGAATGAGCAGTTCTTC.

In its sample, this clonotype was seen many times. The rearrangement joins TRBV19 to TRBJ2-7, with D possibly being TRBD2 (6 bases). The V end was cut by 3 bases, the J end by 2 bases, with 14 bases between. Per the germline V gene, CDR1 is LNHDA and CDR2 is SQIVND (reference sequence). This CDR3 spans 15 amino acids. This chain's CDR3 is CASSIWVAGTYEQYF. The CDR3 coding sequence is TGTGCCAGTAGTATTTGGGTCGCGGGGACCTACGAGCAGTACTTC.

The table lists this clonotype with many counts. The rearrangement uses TRBV12-3 or TRBV12-4 and TRBJ2-7, with 8 bases lining up with TRBD1. CDR3 size: 14 residues. V was pared by 3 bases and J by 2 bases, with 3 bases of the junction left unmatched. DNA of the CDR3: TGTGCCAGCAGTTTGGCAGGGGGCACCTACGAGCAGTACTTC. This translates into CASSLAGGTYEQYF.

The chain links TRBV28 to TRBJ1-2; unclear D gene. Trimming left V 4 bases short and J 4 bases short, with 13 bases between. In germline, CDR1 is MDHEN, CDR2 SYDVKM. The CDR3 length is 14 residues. The CDR3 DNA reads TGTGCCAGCAGTTGGACGGGAGGTAGCTATGGCTACACCTTC. It is translated as CASSWTGGSYGYTF.

This clonotype was counted many times. V is TRBV7-9 and J is TRBJ1-1, with D perhaps TRBD1 (6 bases). The CDR3 contains 13 residues. V dropped 3 bases and J dropped 1 base, with 6 bases sitting between them. In germline, CDR1 is SEHNR, CDR2 FQNEAQ (reference sequence). The CDR3 DNA reads TGTGCCAGCAGCTTGACAGGGAACACTGAAGCTTTCTTT. Translating it yields CASSLTGNTEAFF.

This clonotype was detected many times. J is TRBJ2-7 and V is TRBV7-8; TRBD1 is a possible D gene (5 bases). CDR1 and CDR2 from the germline V gene are SGHVS and FQNEAQ. The CDR3 totals 13 residues. V was trimmed by 1 base and J by 7 bases, leaving 11 bases between them. CDR3 bases: TGTGCCAGCAGCTTAGAGCTTACAGGAGAGCAGTACTTC. Translated: CASSLELTGEQYF. Full variable domain (outside the CDR3, taken from reference TRBV7-8 and TRBJ2-7): GAGVSQSPRYKVAKRGQDVALRCDPISGHVSLFWYQQALGQGPEFLTYFQNEAQLDKSGLPSDRFFAERPEGSVSTLKIQRTQQEDSAVYLCASSLELTGEQYFGPGTRLTVT.

The genes are TRBV4-2 and TRBJ2-7; maybe TRBD2 (6 bases). The CDR3 has 15 amino acids. Trimming removed 2 bases at V and 0 bases at J, with 11 bases between. From germline, CDR1 is LGHNA and CDR2 YNFKEQ. The chain's CDR3 is CASSQLARNSYEQYF. In DNA, the CDR3 is TGTGCCAGCAGCCAACTAGCGAGGAACTCCTACGAGCAGTACTTC.

The chain uses TRBV6-5 and TRBJ2-3; 10 nucleotides line up with TRBD2. This CDR3 has 18 residues. The V and J ends lost 0 bases and 1 base, in that order; junction bases with no gene match: 7. Germline CDR1 reads MNHEY; CDR2 reads SVGAGI. The CDR3 nucleotides read TGTGCCAGCAGTTACTCGATCTCCGGGACTAGCGGCACAGATACGCAGTATTTT. It encodes CASSYSISGTSGTDTQYF.

On this clonotype itself: Without the conserved terminal phenylalanine or tryptophan, this CDR3 likely stems from a read error. No DNA is shown, since the ends of the CDR3 on it are uncertain; the CDR3 is the one TCRdb lists. V usage is TRBV12-3 or TRBV12-4 and J usage is TRBJ1-1; the D call TRBD1 from the table was never checked on the DNA. The CDR3 sequence runs 13 residues, both termini included. The CDR3 spells CASSRNGQGAFSC.

The rearrangement links TRBV5-1 to TRBJ2-3, with D perhaps TRBD1 (6 bases). The length of the CDR3 is 15 residues. The ends were cut back, 7 bases at V and 2 bases at J, with 17 bases in the middle. From germline, CDR1 is SGHRS and CDR2 YFSETQ. The CDR3 protein is CASYTGPSDTDTQYF. The DNA for the CDR3 is TGCGCCAGCTATACAGGGCCAAGCGACACAGATACGCAGTATTTT.

This clonotype was observed a handful of times. This chain joins TRBV9 and TRBJ2-5; TRBD1 aligns across 8 bases. This CDR3 region has 15 residues. J gave up 4 bases and V 4 bases, and 9 bases lay outside the gene matches. The V gene's germline CDR1 is SGDLS and CDR2 YYNGEE. CDR3 in DNA: TGTGCCAGCAGCATCAACCCCACAGGGGGAGAGACCCAGTACTTC. Translating gives CASSINPTGGETQYF.